These 22 T cell receptor beta chains share one sample of origin, sequenced in a study of blood T cell repertoires in COVID-19. Assay used: immunoSEQ multiplex PCR; TCRdb lists only in-frame clones, some missing. The sample consists of about 210,000 clones, approximately 78% of them appearing once. Sequencing was performed on peripheral blood. The receptors come from a middle-aged woman with acute or convalescent COVID-19.

A single count supports this clone. The gene calls are TRBV27 and TRBJ2-2; D is uncertain. Germline V gene sequence: CDR1 MNHEY, CDR2 SMNVEV (reference sequence). This CDR3 has 14 amino acids. With 1 base removed from V and 1 base from J, the gap between germline ends came to 4 bases. The CDR3 loop reads CASSLFKNTGELFF. CDR3 coding DNA: TGTGCCAGCAGTTTATTCAAGAACACCGGGGAGCTGTTTTTT.

The chain joins TRBV4-2 to TRBJ1-2; weak D call: TRBD1 (5 bases). CDR1 and CDR2 from the germline V gene are LGHNA and YNFKEQ. The CDR3 extends over 16 amino acids. V dropped 0 bases and J dropped 4 bases, with 15 bases sitting between them. In DNA, the CDR3 is TGTGCCAGCAGCCAAGACCACCCGGGGGTCTTCTATGGCTACACCTTC. Encoded protein: CASSQDHPGVFYGYTF.

This clone was counted a single time. The rearrangement joins TRBV11-2 to TRBJ2-7; a possible D gene is TRBD1 (5 bases). From germline, CDR1 is SGHAT and CDR2 FQNNGV. Trimming left V 2 bases short and J 3 bases short, with 11 bases between. The CDR3 contains 14 residues. The CDR3 here is CASSLNGQLYEQYF. As DNA, the CDR3 is TGTGCCAGCAGCTTAAATGGACAACTCTACGAGCAGTACTTC.

The V call is TRBV27, the J call TRBJ1-1; TRBD1 agrees at 9 bases. Germline V gene lookup returns CDR1 MNHEY and CDR2 SMNVEV (reference sequence). Losses at the gene ends were 0 bases for V and 0 bases for J; bases not matched to a gene: 2. The CDR3 has 16 amino acids. The CDR3 reads CASSLSQGAMNTEAFF. CDR3 in DNA: TGTGCCAGCAGTTTATCACAGGGGGCGATGAACACTGAAGCTTTCTTT.

The sample holds a few counts of this clone. At the DNA level, this CDR3 is encoded by other sequences in the same sample as well. The CDR3 region is CASSGGNSGNTIYF. CDR3 bases: TGCGCCAGCAGTGGCGGCAACTCTGGAAACACCATATATTTT. The chain uses TRBV10-2 and TRBJ1-3; no clear D. The CDR3 is 14 residues long. CDR1 and CDR2 (germline): WSHSY, SAAADI. Trimming pared 4 bases from V and 0 bases from J, leaving 7 bases between.

The chain joins TRBV30 to TRBJ2-7; TRBD1 aligns across 7 bases. Germline trimming cut 1 base from V and 6 bases from J; bases unmatched to any gene: 6. The CDR3 extends over 13 amino acids. Germline loops: CDR1 GTSNPN, CDR2 SVGIG (reference sequence). CDR3 DNA: TGTGCCTGGAGTGACAGGGGCGGCCTCGAGCAGTACTTC. Encoded protein: CAWSDRGGLEQYF.

The chain links TRBV19 to TRBJ2-5, with a weak D call TRBD1 (5 bases). The CDR3 consists of 13 residues. Trimming took off 3 bases at V and 9 bases at J, with 14 bases between the two ends. Looked up from germline, CDR1 is LNHDA and CDR2 is SQIVND (reference sequence). The CDR3 DNA reads TGTGCCAGTAGTATTACGGAGACCAGGGCCCAGTACTTC. As protein: CASSITETRAQYF.

Here the CDR3 reads CASSQVRGTGELFF. The CDR3 bases are TGCGCCAGCAGCCAAGTCCGGGGGACCGGGGAGCTGTTTTTT. This sequence joins TRBV4-1 and TRBJ2-2; D possibly corresponds to TRBD2 (6 bases). CDR1 and CDR2 (germline): MGHRA, YSYEKL. CDR3 size: 14 residues. The V end was cut by 1 base, the J end by 5 bases, with 8 bases between.

This chain joins TRBV4-2 and TRBJ1-4, with D possibly being TRBD1 (5 bases). Germline V gene data show CDR1 as LGHNA and CDR2 as YNFKEQ. This CDR3 has 14 residues. V lost 3 bases, J lost 8 bases, and 13 bases lay in between. This CDR3 reads CASSQGGVGEKLFF. CDR3 DNA sequence: TGTGCCAGCAGCCAGGGAGGGGTAGGCGAAAAACTGTTTTTT.

This chain joins TRBV30 and TRBJ1-6; D unresolved. Germline-derived CDR1 and CDR2 are GTSNPN and SVGIG (reference sequence). Trimming shortened V by 6 bases and J by 4 bases, and 10 bases separated the two germline ends. The CDR3 runs to 13 residues. The CDR3: CACTGMYNSPLHF. The DNA of the CDR3 is TGTGCCTGTACGGGAATGTATAATTCACCCCTCCACTTT.

V and J are TRBV20-1 and TRBJ2-1, with no clear D. Trimming took off 1 base at V and 6 bases at J, with 4 bases between the two ends. This CDR3 spans 11 amino acids. Germline CDR1 and CDR2: DFQATT and SNEGSKA (reference sequence). CDR3 DNA sequence: TGCAGTGCTAGAGGCAGCAATGAGCAGTTCTTC. Translating it yields CSARGSNEQFF.

The chain is built from TRBV7-2 and TRBJ2-1, with 7 bases fitting TRBD2. CDR1 is SGHTA and CDR2 is FQGNSA in the germline V gene. V gave up 1 base and J gave up 2 bases; unmatched junction bases: 8. CDR3 size: 17 residues. As DNA, the CDR3 is TGTGCCAGCAGCTTAGAGGGGCGTCTAGCGGCCTACAATGAGCAGTTCTTC. It is translated as CASSLEGRLAAYNEQFF.

To note about this clone: The sample holds other DNA sequences that translate to the same CDR3. The V gene is TRBV4-1, the J gene TRBJ1-2; the D is unclear. Trimming took 0 bases from V and 4 from J, leaving 3 bases between them. Germline V gene sequence: CDR1 MGHRA, CDR2 YSYEKL. The CDR3 extends over 12 amino acids. In DNA, the CDR3 is TGCGCCAGCAGCCAAGATCTCTATGGCTACACCTTC. It codes for CASSQDLYGYTF.

A single count supports this clone. J is TRBJ2-2 and V is TRBV12-3 or TRBV12-4; D gene unclear. Deletions cut 7 bases from V and 7 bases from J, with 7 bases between. There are 11 residues in the CDR3. This CDR3 reads CASTLLGELFF. The CDR3 nucleotides are TGTGCCAGCACCTTACTCGGGGAGCTGTTTTTT.

J is TRBJ2-7 and V is TRBV14; 11 bases fit TRBD2. Germline assignment: CDR1 SGHDN and CDR2 FVKESK. This CDR3 is built from 15 residues. J lost 3 bases, V lost 3 bases, and 4 bases had no gene match. The CDR3 DNA is TGTGCCAGCAGCCATCTCGGGACTAGCGGCTACGAGCAGTACTTC. Its translation: CASSHLGTSGYEQYF.

The chain carries TRBV10-3 and TRBJ2-7, with TRBD2 matching 11 bases. Germline values: CDR1 ENHRY, CDR2 SYGVKD. The CDR3 extends over 15 amino acids. V was clipped by 6 bases and J by 6 bases; unmatched bases: 10. CDR3 loop: CAIRRGGLADGEQYF. In DNA, the CDR3 is TGTGCCATCAGACGGGGGGGACTAGCGGACGGCGAGCAGTACTTC.

The rearrangement uses TRBV30 and TRBJ2-2, with D possibly being TRBD2 (6 bases). V was pared by 7 bases and J by 2 bases, with 17 bases between. Germline CDR1 reads GTSNPN; CDR2 reads SVGIG (reference sequence). There are 15 residues in the CDR3. CDR3 in DNA: TGTGCCTCCAATCCTATAGCGGCTAACACCGGGGAGCTGTTTTTT. It specifies CASNPIAANTGELFF.

The chain employs TRBV11-3 and TRBJ2-5; 9 positions match TRBD2. CDR1 is SGHNT, CDR2 YENEEA, per germline. V shed 2 bases and J 1 base; nucleotides not matched to a gene: 5. The CDR3 consists of 16 residues. CDR3: CASSLSLAGVQETQYF. The CDR3 region has the DNA TGTGCCAGCAGCTTATCGTTAGCGGGAGTCCAAGAGACCCAGTACTTC.

The chain combines TRBV4-2 with TRBJ2-1; TRBD2 aligns across 9 bases. Unmatched junction bases numbered 7, after V lost 5 bases and J lost 2 bases. Germline V gene data show CDR1 as LGHNA and CDR2 as YNFKEQ. CDR3 size: 16 residues. The CDR3 DNA reads TGTGCCAGCAGCATCTCGGCGGGGGGGACCTACAATGAGCAGTTCTTC. Translated, it gives CASSISAGGTYNEQFF.

The CDR3 DNA sequence: TGTGCCAGCAGCGGCCAACTGGGCAACTCCTACGAGCAGTACTTC. Amino acid sequence: CASSGQLGNSYEQYF. The V and J genes are TRBV5-6 and TRBJ2-7; D is unclear. The CDR3 has 15 amino acids. The germline CDR1 and CDR2 sequences are SGHDT and YYEEEE. V was clipped by 4 bases and J by 0 bases, with 14 bases between them. Complete variable domain (other parts from reference TRBV5-6 and TRBJ2-7): DAGVTQSPTHLIKTRGQQVTLRCSPKSGHDTVSWYQQALGQGPQFIFQYYEEEERQRGNFPDRFSGHQFPNYSSELNVNALLLGDSALYLCASSGQLGNSYEQYFGPGTRLTVT.

J is TRBJ1-3 and V is TRBV18; D gene uncertain. Germline assignment: CDR1 KGHSH and CDR2 LQKENI. The CDR3 has 15 amino acids. V shed 2 bases and J shed 0 bases, with 8 bases lying between them. CDR3 nucleotide sequence: TGTGCCAGCTCACCAATGTCTCTCTCTGGAAACACCATATATTTT. Translation gives CASSPMSLSGNTIYF. The full variable domain, completed using reference TRBV18 and TRBJ1-3, is NAGVMQNPRHLVRRRGQEARLRCSPMKGHSHVYWYRQLPEEGLKFMVYLQKENIIDESGMPKERFSAEFPKEGPSILRIQQVVRGDSAAYFCASSPMSLSGNTIYFGEGSWLTVV.

The chain carries TRBV4-1 and TRBJ2-3; 9 bases map to TRBD1. CDR3 length equals 16 residues. With 2 bases clipped from V and 4 bases from J, the junction kept 7 bases outside the gene matches. The V gene's germline CDR1 is MGHRA and CDR2 YSYEKL. CDR3 coding DNA: TGCGCCAGCAGCCAAACCCCGGGACAGGGAGCAGATACGCAGTATTTT. Translated: CASSQTPGQGADTQYF.